This T cell receptor (beta chain) was captured in a study of blood T cell repertoires in COVID-19. Study-wide context: PBMCs, B-cell-depleted T cells, or T cells were the source of the cDNA or gDNA that made up the material.

CDR3 length: 12 residues. CDR1 SQVTM and CDR2 ANQGSEA come from the germline V gene. V was cut by 4 bases and J by 3 bases, with 10 bases left in between. Authors' analysis steps: Reference gene primer amplification gave estimated nucleated cell counts. Clones were read by immunoSEQ multiplex PCR, and TCRdb kept only the in-frame ones, dropping some. V and J calls and clone size are as listed in that table; D and trimming were resolved from the DNA. The sample shows 150,000 to 200,000 clones, around 83% of them seen only once. The chain combines TRBV29-1 with TRBJ2-7; perhaps TRBD1 as D (5 bases). Material: peripheral blood. The TCR was taken from a woman under 40 with active or convalescent COVID-19. CDR3: CSVADTYYEQYF. In DNA, the CDR3 is TGCAGCGTTGCGGACACTTACTACGAGCAGTACTTC.